The 20 T cell receptor beta chains presented below share a single source sample, sequenced in a study of early T cells in non-severe SARS-CoV-2 infection. Using its own MiXCR run on the 5' RACE reads, TCRdb lists one record per CDR3 protein. The table has about 59,000 distinct CDR3 sequences, less than 14% seen once; the top ten hold around 1.6%. Sequencing input: whole blood. The receptor source for this set is an adult who was a healthcare worker with PCR-confirmed SARS-CoV-2 infection or an uninfected control (not recorded which).

The table lists this clonotype with a few counts. The J gene is TRBJ1-1, the V gene TRBV3-1; D remains ambiguous. The CDR3 length is 12 residues. Deletions cut 0 bases from V and 6 bases from J, with 5 bases between. Germline V CDR1 and CDR2: LGHDT, YNNKEL (reference sequence). The DNA of the CDR3 is TGTGCCAGCAGCCAAGATACAGCTGAAGCTTTCTTT. Residues: CASSQDTAEAFF.

This clonotype was detected many times. The chain uses TRBV10-1 and TRBJ1-1, with 7 positions matching TRBD1. Germline V gene lookup returns CDR1 WNHNN and CDR2 SYGVQD (reference sequence). This CDR3 comprises 14 residues. Trimming cost V 0 bases and J 4 bases; bases outside gene matches: 2. The CDR3 loop reads CASSESTGRTEAFF. The CDR3 DNA reads TGCGCCAGCAGTGAGTCGACAGGGCGCACTGAAGCTTTCTTT.

In its sample, this clonotype was seen a few times. The V call is TRBV12-3 or TRBV12-4, the J call TRBJ2-1, with 14 bases fitting TRBD2. The CDR3 has 17 residues. V was clipped by 6 bases and J by 5 bases; unmatched bases: 9. CDR3 nucleotides: TGTGCCAGCAGAAGTTCCCCGGGACTAGCGGGGGACAATGAGCAGTTCTTC. Protein: CASRSSPGLAGDNEQFF.

This clonotype has a count of ten or more. The chain links TRBV12-5 to TRBJ1-6, with D unclear. V was shortened by 0 bases and J by 4 bases, with 10 bases between the two germline ends. Germline V gene lookup returns CDR1 LGHNT and CDR2 FRNRAP. This CDR3 is 16 amino acids long. The CDR3 DNA reads as TGTGCTAGTGGTTTGGTATTGGGAGATTATAATTCACCCCTCCACTTT. Protein product: CASGLVLGDYNSPLHF.

This clonotype was observed many times. V gene TRBV7-2 combines with J gene TRBJ1-6; D is perhaps TRBD1 (6 bases). Trimming pared 1 base from V and 10 bases from J, leaving 17 bases between. The CDR3 contains 16 residues. Germline-derived CDR1 and CDR2 are SGHTA and FQGNSA. In DNA form, the CDR3 reads TGTGCCAGCAGCTTAGAATTTTGGGGAGGGGGATCACCCCTCCACTTT. Amino acids: CASSLEFWGGGSPLHF.

This clonotype was observed at least ten times. The rearrangement links TRBV7-9 to TRBJ2-7, with 8 bases matching TRBD2. Per the germline V gene, CDR1 is SEHNR and CDR2 is FQNEAQ (reference sequence). CDR3 length equals 14 residues. The V gene end was trimmed by 8 bases and the J gene end by 9 bases; junction bases not matched to a gene: 15. CDR3 bases: TGTGCCAGCGGGCCCGCGGGGGGCCTACGAGTGCAGTACTTC. This sequence encodes CASGPAGGLRVQYF.

This clonotype was counted at least ten times. The rearrangement uses TRBV3-1 and TRBJ2-7; D gene ambiguous. The CDR3 loop spans 11 amino acids. CDR1 and CDR2 (germline): LGHDT, YNNKEL (reference sequence). The V and J ends lost 3 bases and 6 bases respectively, with 6 bases between them. The CDR3 nucleotides are TGTGCCAGCAGCCAGTCGTCCGAGCAGTACTTC. It is translated as CASSQSSEQYF.

By share, this clonotype counts as medium-sized. This chain joins TRBV3-1 and TRBJ1-1; no clear D. V lost 1 base and J 1 base, leaving 7 bases between the germline ends. The CDR3 covers 14 residues. Germline V lookup: CDR1 LGHDT, CDR2 YNNKEL (reference sequence). CDR3 region: CASSQGAENTEAFF. As DNA, the CDR3 is TGTGCCAGCAGCCAAGGGGCAGAGAACACTGAAGCTTTCTTT.

This clonotype was recorded at least ten times. The CDR3 DNA follows: TGTGCTAGTGGTTCAGACTACGAGCAGTACTTC. Encoded protein: CASGSDYEQYF. This chain uses TRBV12-5 with TRBJ2-7; D remains ambiguous. Germline-derived CDR1 and CDR2 are LGHNT and FRNRAP. Trimming took off 4 bases at V and 3 bases at J, with 4 bases between the two ends. This CDR3 spans 11 amino acids.

This clonotype was counted many times. This chain's CDR3 is CASSAAQGRTGELFF. The CDR3, as DNA: TGTGCCAGCAGTGCCGCTCAGGGGCGCACCGGGGAGCTGTTTTTT. The chain recombines TRBV6-1 with TRBJ2-2; a possible D gene is TRBD1 (6 bases). CDR3 length: 15 residues. The V and J ends lost 4 bases and 4 bases respectively, with 13 bases between them. Germline assignment: CDR1 MNHNS and CDR2 SASEGT.

About this clonotype itself: With a much larger clone just one base away, this may be a read error. The CDR3 DNA follows: TGTGCCAGCATTACCTCCGCTGCTCCCCGAGGGGGCTACACCTTC. It yields the protein CASITSAAPRGGYTF. The rearrangement joins TRBV27 to TRBJ1-2; no clear D. Deletions cut 7 bases from V and 8 bases from J, with 23 bases between. The CDR3 covers 15 residues. Germline CDR1 is MNHEY and CDR2 is SMNVEV (reference sequence).

Only a few counts were recorded for this clonotype. This CDR3 reads CASNTGTGGWITEAFF. The DNA for the CDR3 is TGTGCCAGCAACACCGGGACAGGGGGATGGATCACTGAAGCTTTCTTT. V is TRBV2 and J is TRBJ1-1, with 11 bases fitting TRBD1. The germline gives CDR1 SNHLY, CDR2 FYNNEI. The CDR3 is 16 amino acids. V shed 7 bases, J shed 4 bases, and the junction held 11 bases outside the gene matches.

In its sample, this clonotype was seen a few times. The V call is TRBV18, the J call TRBJ1-3; D is undetermined. Germline loops: CDR1 KGHSH, CDR2 LQKENI. There are 15 residues in the CDR3. The ends were cut back, 2 bases at V and 0 bases at J, with 8 bases in the middle. In DNA form, the CDR3 reads TGTGCCAGCTCACCATCCCACAGCTCTGGAAACACCATATATTTT. It encodes CASSPSHSSGNTIYF.

This clonotype showed up many times. The chain employs TRBV10-2 and TRBJ2-4; tentatively, D is TRBD1 (6 bases). Germline CDR1 reads WSHSY; CDR2 reads SAAADI. V lost 6 bases to trimming and J lost 12 bases, with 15 bases between them. The CDR3 loop spans 12 amino acids. DNA of the CDR3: TGCGCCAGCAGCGCGATTACAGGGAATCAGTACTTC. This codes for CASSAITGNQYF.

As regards this clonotype: Given a much more abundant clone one base away, this may be a read error. This chain uses TRBV11-2 with TRBJ2-5; D call uncertain. Germline V lookup: CDR1 SGHAT, CDR2 FQNNGV. Trimming left V 4 bases short and J 0 bases short, with 3 bases between. The CDR3 totals 12 residues. The CDR3 region has the DNA TGTGCCAGCAGCTCCCACCAAGAGACCCAGTACTTC. Translated: CASSSHQETQYF.

This clonotype has ten or more counts. V gene TRBV7-9 combines with J gene TRBJ1-1; the match to TRBD1 covers 11 bases. After removal of 6 bases from V and 10 bases from J, the junction contained 22 bases not matched to a gene. This CDR3 is 18 amino acids long. Germline V gene data show CDR1 as SEHNR and CDR2 as FQNEAQ (reference sequence). DNA for the CDR3: TGTGCCAGCAGTCAACGACCGGGACAGGGGGTTAGAGGGATCCTAGCTTTCTTT. The encoded protein is CASSQRPGQGVRGILAFF.

This rearrangement joins TRBV6-1 to TRBJ1-5; D uncertain. Germline CDR1 is MNHNS and CDR2 is SASEGT. V was shortened by 3 bases and J by 0 bases, with 21 bases between the two germline ends. There are 19 residues in the CDR3. CDR3 DNA sequence: TGTGCCAGCAGTGAGAGTAGGGTGTCAAGCTACTATAGCAATCAGCCCCAGCATTTT. Translating gives CASSESRVSSYYSNQPQHF.

This clonotype appeared many times. This chain uses TRBV6-1 with TRBJ1-4; 9 nucleotides line up with TRBD1. The CDR3 sequence is 14 residues long. The germline CDR1 and CDR2 sequences are MNHNS and SASEGT. Unmatched junction bases numbered 4, after V lost 6 bases and J lost 5 bases. In DNA, the CDR3 is TGTGCCAGCAGCTCGGACAGGGGCAATGAAAAACTGTTTTTT. Translation gives CASSSDRGNEKLFF.

This clonotype was seen more than once but under ten times. The chain recombines TRBV10-3 with TRBJ2-3; perhaps TRBD2 as D (5 bases). This CDR3 contains 14 residues. Germline CDR1 and CDR2: ENHRY and SYGVKD. Trimming removed 5 bases at V and 1 base at J, with 10 bases between. The CDR3 here is CAISLGLGTDTQYF. Here the CDR3 DNA reads TGTGCCATCAGTCTAGGACTGGGCACAGATACGCAGTATTTT.

This chain joins TRBV6-2 or TRBV6-3 and TRBJ2-3, with 8 bases lining up with TRBD2. Germline trimming cut 4 bases from V and 0 bases from J; bases unmatched to any gene: 3. In germline, CDR1 is MNHEY, CDR2 SVGEGT. The CDR3 consists of 15 residues. The CDR3 sequence is CASSFLAGSTDTQYF. The CDR3 nucleotides are TGTGCCAGCAGTTTCTTAGCGGGGAGCACAGATACGCAGTATTTT.